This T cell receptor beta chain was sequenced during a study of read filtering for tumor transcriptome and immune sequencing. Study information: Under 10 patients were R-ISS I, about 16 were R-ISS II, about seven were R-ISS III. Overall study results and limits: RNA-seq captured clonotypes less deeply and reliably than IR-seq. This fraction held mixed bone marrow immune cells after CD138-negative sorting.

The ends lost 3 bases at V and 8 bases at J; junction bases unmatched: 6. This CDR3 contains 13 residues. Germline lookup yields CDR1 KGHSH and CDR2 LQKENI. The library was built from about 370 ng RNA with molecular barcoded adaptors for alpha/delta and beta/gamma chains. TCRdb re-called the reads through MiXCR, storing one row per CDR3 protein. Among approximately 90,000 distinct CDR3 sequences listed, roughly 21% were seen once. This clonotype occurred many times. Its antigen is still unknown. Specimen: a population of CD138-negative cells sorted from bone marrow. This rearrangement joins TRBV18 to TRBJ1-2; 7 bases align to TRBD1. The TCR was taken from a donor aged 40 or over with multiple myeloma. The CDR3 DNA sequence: TGTGCCAGCTCACCTACAGGGGAAGGCGGCTACACCTTC. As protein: CASSPTGEGGYTF.